A selection of T cell receptor beta chains follows, all from one sample in a study of siplizumab effects on memory and regulatory T cells. The data were produced by immunoSEQ multiplex PCR, yet TCRdb's version contains in-frame clones alone and is incomplete. The data hold approximately 68,000 clones, with 91% observed a single time. Input material: CD8+ T cells sorted from blood. These receptors all come from a human donor in good health. CDR3s include the opening cysteine and the closing phenylalanine or tryptophan. D genes are given only for firm matches. Clone sizes are given selectively: once, few, many, or a class where the clone is expanded.

j_call d_call v_call clone_size cdr3_nt cdr3_aa
TRBJ1-5 - TRBV23-1 - TGCGCCAGCAGTCAGTTTCCAGGGGAACCCCAGCCCCAGCATTTT CASSQFPGEPQPQHF
TRBJ2-7 - TRBV11-2 - TGTGCCAGCAGCCTCGGGAGAGGTTCCTACGAGCAGTACTTC CASSLGRGSYEQYF
TRBJ2-1 - TRBV4-1 - TGCGCCAGCAGCCAAGAGTGCTGTGGAAAAGGGAATGAGCAGTTCTTC CASSQECCGKGNEQFF
TRBJ1-4 - TRBV29-1 - TGCAGCGTTGGGTCTTGGGAGAGTGCAACTAATGAAAAACTGTTTTTT CSVGSWESATNEKLFF
TRBJ2-6 TRBD1 TRBV28 - TGTGCCAGCGCCACAATACAGGGGCCTGGGGCCAACGTCCTGACTTTC CASATIQGPGANVLTF
TRBJ1-1 - TRBV6-1 - TGTGCCAGCAGTGAAAAAGTTGAGGGCCTTGAAGCTTTCTTT CASSEKVEGLEAFF
TRBJ1-5 - TRBV4-1 - TGCGCCAGCAGCCAATTCGGCGGGAATCAGCCCCAGCATTTT CASSQFGGNQPQHF
TRBJ1-1 - TRBV27 - TGTGCCAGCAGCCTCGGGTGGAACACTGAAGCTTTCTTT CASSLGWNTEAFF
TRBJ2-5 TRBD2 TRBV5-4 - TGTGCCAGCAGCTTGCCAACTAGCGGGGGACAAGAGACCCAGTACTTC CASSLPTSGGQETQYF
TRBJ2-7 TRBD1 TRBV27 - TGTGCCAGCAGCTGGGGGACAGCCTCCTACGAGCAGTACTTC CASSWGTASYEQYF
TRBJ2-5 - TRBV5-6 - TGTGCCAGCAGCTCCGTGGAGACCCAGTACTTC CASSSVETQYF
TRBJ2-5 TRBD2 TRBV11-2 - TGTGCCAGCAGCAACCCTCTAGCGGGGGAAGAGACCCAGTACTTC CASSNPLAGEETQYF
TRBJ2-1 TRBD1 TRBV27 - TGTGCCAGCAGTCCGTCGGGGACAGGGACCCGCAATGAGCAGTTCTTC CASSPSGTGTRNEQFF
TRBJ2-2 - TRBV29-1 - TGCAGCACCTCGGAGGGGCGGGGCACCGGGGAGCTGTTTTTT CSTSEGRGTGELFF
TRBJ1-2 - TRBV2 - TGTGTCAAGGGCCTTAACCTCGAGGGCTACACCTTC CVKGLNLEGYTF
TRBJ2-1 - TRBV19 - TGTGCCAGTAGTATTGTAGCATTCGAGCAGTTCTTC CASSIVAFEQFF
TRBJ2-3 - TRBV9 once TGTGCCAGCAGCGTAGTGGTTAGCGCTAACACAGATACGCAGTATTTT CASSVVVSANTDTQYF
TRBJ2-7 - TRBV18 few TGTGCCAGCTCACCGGGCAGCTCCTACGAGCAGTACTTC CASSPGSSYEQYF
TRBJ2-7 TRBD2 TRBV7-9 - TGTGCCAGCAGCAAACCCGGGACTAGCGACTACGAGCAGTACTTC CASSKPGTSDYEQYF
TRBJ1-1 - TRBV5-1 few TGCGCCAGCAGCTCAATACAGGCCATGAACACTGAAGCTTTCTTT CASSSIQAMNTEAFF
TRBJ1-5 - TRBV6-1 - TGTGCCAGCAGTGAAAAGGAAGAAAATCAGCCCCAGCATTTT CASSEKEENQPQHF
TRBJ1-1 - TRBV5-4 - TGTGCCAGCAGCTTGGTGGTAGGCCTGAACACTGAAGCTTTCTTT CASSLVVGLNTEAFF
TRBJ1-2 - TRBV14 - TGTGCCAGCAGCCCCTCCCCTTTGGACACCTTC CASSPSPLDTF
TRBJ2-1 TRBD2 TRBV2 - TGTGCCAGCAGTGAATTTTCTAGCGGGAGCGGCTCCTACAATGAGCAGTTCTTC CASSEFSSGSGSYNEQFF
TRBJ1-1 - TRBV5-6 - TGTGCCAGCAGCTTGGCCAGGAACACTGAAGCTTTCTTT CASSLARNTEAFF
TRBJ1-4 TRBD1 TRBV12-5 - TGTGCTAGTGGCCCGGGACAGTATAATGAAAAACTGTTTTTT CASGPGQYNEKLFF
TRBJ1-1 - TRBV5-4 - TGTGCCAGCAGCTTGGGATTTGAAGCTTTCTTT CASSLGFEAFF
TRBJ2-1 - TRBV19 - TGTGCCAGTAGTATTAGGGATGAGCAGTTCTTC CASSIRDEQFF
TRBJ2-7 TRBD2 TRBV7-9 - TGTGCCAGCAGCGACCCTAGCGGCGAGCAGTACTTC CASSDPSGEQYF
TRBJ1-4 - TRBV7-2 - TGTGCCAGCAGCCCTACCTGGGGGAGGACCCTGGGGGAAAAACTGTTTTTT CASSPTWGRTLGEKLFF
TRBJ2-2 TRBD1 TRBV6-1 - TGTGCCAGCAGTGAGCTGGCAGGGGGTACCGGGGAGCTGTTTTTT CASSELAGGTGELFF
TRBJ1-1 - TRBV23-1 once TGCGCCAGCAGTCAGTCACGGGCCTCCCTGAACACTGAAGCTTTCTTT CASSQSRASLNTEAFF
TRBJ2-1 - TRBV6-5 - TGTGCCAGCAGTTACTCCCTGAATGAGCAGTTCTTC CASSYSLNEQFF
TRBJ2-7 - TRBV11-2 - TGTGCCAGCAGCTTAGAGGCTGGGGCATCATACGAGCAGTACTTC CASSLEAGASYEQYF
TRBJ2-1 - TRBV30 - TGTGCTTCGACGGGACGGATCAATGAGCAGTTCTTC CASTGRINEQFF
TRBJ1-6 - TRBV15 - TGTGCCACCAGCCCTAGGGACGGAGAGAATTCACCCCTCCACTTT CATSPRDGENSPLHF
TRBJ2-7 - TRBV7-9 - TGTGCCAGCAGCTTAGCCGGGGCAGAGGGGGAGCAGTACTTC CASSLAGAEGEQYF
TRBJ1-6 - TRBV27 - TGTGCCAGCAGTGTCGACAGGAATTCACCCCTCCACTTT CASSVDRNSPLHF
TRBJ2-1 - TRBV14 - TGTGCCAGCAGCCTCAGGCGGAATGAGCAGTTCTTC CASSLRRNEQFF
TRBJ1-6 - TRBV4-1 - TGCGCCAGCAGCCGACTCGCAGGGGAAGCTTCACCCCTCCACTTT CASSRLAGEASPLHF
TRBJ2-7 TRBD2 TRBV4-1 - TGCGCCAGCAGCCAAGGGGAGGTAGCGGGAGTCGAGCAGTACTTC CASSQGEVAGVEQYF
TRBJ2-3 TRBD2 TRBV4-2 - TGTGCCAGCAGCCCGTGGACTAGCGGGAGCACAGATACGCAGTATTTT CASSPWTSGSTDTQYF
TRBJ2-1 - TRBV27 - TGTGCCAGCAGTCCCGGGACGGGGGTGTTCAATGAGCAGTTCTTC CASSPGTGVFNEQFF
TRBJ2-1 - TRBV6-5 once TGTGCCAGCAGTTACTCGTCATCGGGGGATGAGCAGTTCTTC CASSYSSSGDEQFF
TRBJ2-7 - TRBV28 - TGTGCCAGCAGCTTTGGGGGGAACTCCTACGAGCAGTACTTC CASSFGGNSYEQYF
TRBJ1-1 - TRBV7-9 - TGTGCCAGCAGCTTAGCGGGGGACACTGAAGCTTTCTTT CASSLAGDTEAFF
TRBJ2-3 - TRBV14 - TGTGCCAGCAGCCTGGTTAACACAGATACGCAGTATTTT CASSLVNTDTQYF
TRBJ2-7 - TRBV25-1 - TGTGCCAGCACCGAGTACGAGCGGTACTTC CASTEYERYF
TRBJ2-5 TRBD2 TRBV4-2 - TGTGCCAGCAGCCAAGAAGAGGGGCTAGCGGGAGAAGAGACCCAGTACTTC CASSQEEGLAGEETQYF
TRBJ2-7 TRBD2 TRBV2 - TGTGCCAGCAGTGCAGAGGGCGCGGGGGTCGAGCAGTACTTC CASSAEGAGVEQYF
TRBJ1-2 - TRBV6-6 - TGTGCCAGCAGCGATGGGGGGGAGGGCTACACCTTC CASSDGGEGYTF
TRBJ2-7 TRBD1 TRBV9 - TGTGCCAGCAGCGAGGGGACAGGAGGTGGCGAGCAGTACTTC CASSEGTGGGEQYF
TRBJ2-7 TRBD1 TRBV7-8 - TGTGCCAGCAGCCACACCGTCGGGACAGGGGAATCCTACGAGCAGTACTTC CASSHTVGTGESYEQYF
TRBJ2-7 - TRBV29-1 - TGCAGCGTTGAAGAGGATTCGTATTCCTACGAGCAGTACTTC CSVEEDSYSYEQYF
TRBJ2-7 - TRBV7-9 - TGTGCCAGCAGCGTCAATAGTCACGAGCAGTACTTC CASSVNSHEQYF
TRBJ2-1 TRBD1 TRBV7-2 - TGTGCCAGCAGCACCGGGACAGGGGGCTTCAATGAGCAGTTCTTC CASSTGTGGFNEQFF
TRBJ2-2 TRBD2 TRBV4-2 - TGTGCCAGCAGCCAGGCCGGGACTAGCGGGAGGGAGCACACCGGGGAGCTGTTTTTT CASSQAGTSGREHTGELFF
TRBJ1-5 - TRBV5-1 - TGCGCCAGCAGCCAGACAGGTGGTAGCAATCAGCCCCAGCATTTT CASSQTGGSNQPQHF
TRBJ1-1 - TRBV18 once TGTGCCAGCTCACCGTGGCGGGGTGGGAGAGACACTGAAGCTTTCTTT CASSPWRGGRDTEAFF